What follows describes a single T cell receptor (beta chain). Patients in Seattle were enrolled during active infection, then followed longitudinally. The data stem from a study of blood T cell repertoires in COVID-19. Study at large: PBMCs, B-cell-depleted T cells, or T cells were the source of the cDNA or gDNA that made up the material.

CDR1 and CDR2 from the germline V gene are MDHEN and SYDVKM. The junction had 11 bases not matched to a gene; V was cut back by 4 bases and J by 1 base. The length of the CDR3 is 17 residues. TCRdb's copy holds only in-frame clones and misses some; the assay was immunoSEQ multiplex PCR. Of 450,000 or so clones in the sample, 89% were seen once. The source of this sequence is a woman aged 40-49 years with COVID-19, enrolled during active disease. The chain recombines TRBV28 with TRBJ2-5, with 8 bases fitting TRBD1. Material for sequencing was peripheral blood. The CDR3 nucleotides read TGTGCCAGCAGTTGGGGTGCTTATGACAGGGGCCAAGAGACCCAGTACTTC. It specifies CASSWGAYDRGQETQYF.